The source of this T cell receptor (beta chain) is a study of shared clonotypes between healthy human individuals. Genomic DNA of every subset was divided equally among multiple immunoSEQ plates. Using immunoSEQ multiplex PCR, the repertoire was profiled, and TCRdb retains in-frame clones only, with some absent. The data show some 740,000 clones, around 93% seen once. Only one count was recorded for this clone. This CDR3 is built from 14 residues. Between the trimmed V and J ends, which lost 2 bases and 0 bases, there was a span of 8 bases. Germline V gene sequence: CDR1 MGHRA, CDR2 YSYEKL. Naive CD8 cells comprised CD45RO-negative, CCR7-positively selected cells, excluding terminally differentiated effector memory CD45RA+ cells.

Sequencing was carried out using naive CD8+ T cells sorted from blood. This chain links TRBV4-1 with TRBJ2-7; D unclear. The sequence was collected from a man younger than 45 in good health. The DNA for the CDR3 is TGCGCCAGCAGCCAAAAATCGGACTCCTACGAGCAGTACTTC. As protein: CASSQKSDSYEQYF.